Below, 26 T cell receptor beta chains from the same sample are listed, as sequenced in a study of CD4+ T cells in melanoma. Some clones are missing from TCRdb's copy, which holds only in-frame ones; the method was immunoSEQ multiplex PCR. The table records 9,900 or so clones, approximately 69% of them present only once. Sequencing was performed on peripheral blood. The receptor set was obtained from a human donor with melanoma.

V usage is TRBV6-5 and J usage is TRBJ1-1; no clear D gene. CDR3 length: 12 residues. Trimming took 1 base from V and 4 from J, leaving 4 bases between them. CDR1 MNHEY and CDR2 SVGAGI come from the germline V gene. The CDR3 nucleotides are TGTGCCAGCAGTTACTTGGGCACTGAAGCTTTCTTT. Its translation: CASSYLGTEAFF.

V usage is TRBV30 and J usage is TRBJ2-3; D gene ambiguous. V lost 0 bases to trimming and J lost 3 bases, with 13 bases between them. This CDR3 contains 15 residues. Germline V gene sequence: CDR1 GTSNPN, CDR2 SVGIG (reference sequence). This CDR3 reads CAWSVRAGGTDTQYF. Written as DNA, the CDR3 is TGTGCCTGGAGTGTAAGGGCAGGTGGGACAGATACGCAGTATTTT.

The CDR3 sequence is CAWGLGGGSNTQYF. CDR3 sequence (DNA): TGTGCCTGGGGCCTGGGCGGGGGGTCTAATACGCAGTATTTT. The V and J genes are TRBV30 and TRBJ2-3; 8 positions match TRBD2. The CDR3 has 14 amino acids. CDR1 is GTSNPN and CDR2 is SVGIG in the germline V gene (reference sequence). V shed 5 bases and J 7 bases; nucleotides not matched to a gene: 11. The entire variable domain, with the rest obtained from reference TRBV30 and TRBJ2-3, is as follows: SQTIHQWPATLVQPVGSPLSLECTVEGTSNPNLYWYRQAAGRGLQLLFYSVGIGQISSEVPQNLSASRPQDRQFILSSKKLLLSDSGFYLCAWGLGGGSNTQYFGPGTRLTVL.

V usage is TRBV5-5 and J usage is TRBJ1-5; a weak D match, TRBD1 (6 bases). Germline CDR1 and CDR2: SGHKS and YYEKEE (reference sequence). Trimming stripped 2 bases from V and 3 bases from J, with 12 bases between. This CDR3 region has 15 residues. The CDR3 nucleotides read TGTGCCAGCAGCTTTGTTCCAGGGGACAATCAGCCCCAGCATTTT. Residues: CASSFVPGDNQPQHF.

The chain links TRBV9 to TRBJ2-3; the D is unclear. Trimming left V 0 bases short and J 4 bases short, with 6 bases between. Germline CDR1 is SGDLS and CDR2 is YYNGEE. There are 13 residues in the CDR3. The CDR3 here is CASSVVKADTQYF. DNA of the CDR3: TGTGCCAGCAGCGTAGTTAAGGCAGATACGCAGTATTTT.

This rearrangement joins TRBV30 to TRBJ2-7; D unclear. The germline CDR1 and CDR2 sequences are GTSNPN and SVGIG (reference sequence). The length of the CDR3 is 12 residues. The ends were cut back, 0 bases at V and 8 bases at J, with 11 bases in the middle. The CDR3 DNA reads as TGTGCCTGGAGTGTTTCCAGACTTCAGCAGTACTTC. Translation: CAWSVSRLQQYF.

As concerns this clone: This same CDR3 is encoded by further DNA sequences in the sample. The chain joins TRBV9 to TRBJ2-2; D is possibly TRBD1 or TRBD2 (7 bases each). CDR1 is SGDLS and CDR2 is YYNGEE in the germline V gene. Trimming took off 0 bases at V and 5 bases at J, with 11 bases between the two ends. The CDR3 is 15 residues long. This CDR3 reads CASSVGQGGTGELFF. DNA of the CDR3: TGTGCCAGCAGCGTAGGACAGGGAGGGACCGGGGAGCTGTTTTTT.

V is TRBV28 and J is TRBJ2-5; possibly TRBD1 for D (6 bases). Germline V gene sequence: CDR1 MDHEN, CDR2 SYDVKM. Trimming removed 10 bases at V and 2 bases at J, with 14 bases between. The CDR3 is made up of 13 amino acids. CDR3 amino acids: CATAGDGQETQYF. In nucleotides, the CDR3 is TGTGCCACCGCAGGGGACGGACAAGAGACCCAGTACTTC.

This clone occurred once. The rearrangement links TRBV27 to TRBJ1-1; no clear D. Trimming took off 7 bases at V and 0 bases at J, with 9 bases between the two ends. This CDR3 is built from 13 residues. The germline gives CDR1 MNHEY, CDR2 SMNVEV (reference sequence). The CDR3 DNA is TGTGCCAGCATGAGACACATGAACACTGAAGCTTTCTTT. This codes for CASMRHMNTEAFF.

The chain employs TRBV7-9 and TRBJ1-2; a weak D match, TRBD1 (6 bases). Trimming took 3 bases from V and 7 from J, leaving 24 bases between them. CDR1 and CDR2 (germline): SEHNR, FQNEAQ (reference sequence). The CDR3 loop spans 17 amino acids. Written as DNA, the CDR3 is TGTGCCAGCAGCTTCCCTCAGCAGGGGAAAAGCGGGAGTGGCTACACCTTC. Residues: CASSFPQQGKSGSGYTF.

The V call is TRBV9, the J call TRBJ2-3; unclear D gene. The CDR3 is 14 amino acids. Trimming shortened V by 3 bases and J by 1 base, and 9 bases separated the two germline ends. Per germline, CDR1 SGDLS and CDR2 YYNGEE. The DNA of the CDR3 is TGTGCCAGCAGCGAGGCCCCAGGCACAGATACGCAGTATTTT. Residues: CASSEAPGTDTQYF.

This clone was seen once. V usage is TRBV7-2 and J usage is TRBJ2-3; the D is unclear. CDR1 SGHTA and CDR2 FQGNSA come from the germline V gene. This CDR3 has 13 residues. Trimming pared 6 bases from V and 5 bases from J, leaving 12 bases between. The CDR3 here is CASSPTNGDTQYF. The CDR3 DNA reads TGTGCCAGCAGTCCCACCAATGGAGATACGCAGTATTTT.

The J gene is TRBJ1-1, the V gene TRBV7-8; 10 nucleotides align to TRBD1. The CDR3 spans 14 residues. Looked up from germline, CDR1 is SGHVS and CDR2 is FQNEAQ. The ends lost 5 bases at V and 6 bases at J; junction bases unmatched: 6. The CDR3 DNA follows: TGTGCCAGCAGCCCGACAGGGGGCGCGTCTGAAGCTTTCTTT. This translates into CASSPTGGASEAFF.

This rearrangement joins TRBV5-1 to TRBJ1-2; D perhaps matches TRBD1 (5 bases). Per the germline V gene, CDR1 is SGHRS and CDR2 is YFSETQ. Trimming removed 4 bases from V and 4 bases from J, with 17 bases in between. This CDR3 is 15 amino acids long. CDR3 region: CASSQGRQISYGYTF. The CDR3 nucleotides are TGCGCCAGCAGCCAGGGAAGACAGATTTCCTATGGCTACACCTTC.

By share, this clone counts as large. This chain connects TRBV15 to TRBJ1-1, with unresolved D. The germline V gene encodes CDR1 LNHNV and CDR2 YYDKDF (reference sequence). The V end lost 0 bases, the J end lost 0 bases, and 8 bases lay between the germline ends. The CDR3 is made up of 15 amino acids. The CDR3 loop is CATSRDKVMNTEAFF. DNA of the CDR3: TGTGCCACCAGCAGAGATAAAGTCATGAACACTGAAGCTTTCTTT.

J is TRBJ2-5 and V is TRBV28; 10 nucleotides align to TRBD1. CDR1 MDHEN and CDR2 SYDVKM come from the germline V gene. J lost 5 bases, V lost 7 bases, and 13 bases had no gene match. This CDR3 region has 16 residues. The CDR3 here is CASTQPGQGQGETQYF. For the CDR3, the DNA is TGTGCCAGCACCCAACCGGGACAGGGGCAGGGGGAGACCCAGTACTTC.

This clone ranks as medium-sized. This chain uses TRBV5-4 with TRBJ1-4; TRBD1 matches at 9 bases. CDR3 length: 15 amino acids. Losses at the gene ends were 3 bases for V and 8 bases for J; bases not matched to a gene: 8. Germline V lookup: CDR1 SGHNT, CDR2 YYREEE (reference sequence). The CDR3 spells CASSSNRGLNEKLFF. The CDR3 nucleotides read TGTGCCAGCAGCTCCAACAGGGGGCTCAACGAAAAACTGTTTTTT. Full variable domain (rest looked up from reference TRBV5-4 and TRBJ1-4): ETGVTQSPTHLIKTRGQQVTLRCSSQSGHNTVSWYQQALGQGPQFIFQYYREEENGRGNFPPRFSGLQFPNYSSELNVNALELDDSALYLCASSSNRGLNEKLFFGSGTQLSVL.

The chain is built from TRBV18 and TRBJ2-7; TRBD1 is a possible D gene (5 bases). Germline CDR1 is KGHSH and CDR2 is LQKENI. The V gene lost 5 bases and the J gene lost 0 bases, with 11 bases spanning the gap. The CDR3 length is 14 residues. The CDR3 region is CASSSGQSSYEQYF. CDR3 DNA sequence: TGTGCCAGCTCAAGTGGACAAAGCTCCTACGAGCAGTACTTC.

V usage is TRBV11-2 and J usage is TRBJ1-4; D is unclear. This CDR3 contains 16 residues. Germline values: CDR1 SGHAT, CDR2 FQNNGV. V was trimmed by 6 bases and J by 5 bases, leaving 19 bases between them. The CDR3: CASSRVGYSLNEKLFF. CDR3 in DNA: TGTGCCAGCAGTCGAGTTGGGTACAGCTTAAATGAAAAACTGTTTTTT.

The DNA of the CDR3 is TGTGCCAGCAGTTTTGGGGGGCAGGTAAGACCCCTCCACTTT. Its protein is CASSFGGQVRPLHF. The V call is TRBV28, the J call TRBJ1-6; the D gene is possibly TRBD1 (6 bases). Germline CDR1 reads MDHEN; CDR2 reads SYDVKM. V was trimmed by 3 bases and J by 12 bases, leaving 15 bases between them. This CDR3 has 14 residues.

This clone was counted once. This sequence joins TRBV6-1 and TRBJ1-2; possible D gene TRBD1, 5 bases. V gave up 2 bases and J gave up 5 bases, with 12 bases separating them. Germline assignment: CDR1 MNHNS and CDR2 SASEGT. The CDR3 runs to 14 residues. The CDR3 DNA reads TGTGCCAGCAGTGAACAGGGAGGAAAATATGGCTACACCTTC. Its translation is CASSEQGGKYGYTF.

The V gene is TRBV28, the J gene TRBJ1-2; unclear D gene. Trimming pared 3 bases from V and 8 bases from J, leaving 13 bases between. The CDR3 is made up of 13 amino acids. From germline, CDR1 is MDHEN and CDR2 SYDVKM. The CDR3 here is CASSFFGSQGYTF. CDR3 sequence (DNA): TGTGCCAGCAGTTTCTTCGGGTCGCAGGGCTACACCTTC.

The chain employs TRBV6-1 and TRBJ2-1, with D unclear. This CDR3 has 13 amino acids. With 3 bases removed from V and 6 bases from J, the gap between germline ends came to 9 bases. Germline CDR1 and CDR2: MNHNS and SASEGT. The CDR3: CASSESGSNEQFF. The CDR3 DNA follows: TGTGCCAGCAGTGAGTCTGGGTCCAATGAGCAGTTCTTC.

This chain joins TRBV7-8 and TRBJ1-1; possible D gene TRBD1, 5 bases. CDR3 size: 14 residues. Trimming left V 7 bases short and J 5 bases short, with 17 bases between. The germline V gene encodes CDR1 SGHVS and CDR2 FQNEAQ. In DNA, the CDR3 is TGTGCCAGCACCTTTCAGGCAGGGCGAACTGAAGCTTTCTTT. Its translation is CASTFQAGRTEAFF.

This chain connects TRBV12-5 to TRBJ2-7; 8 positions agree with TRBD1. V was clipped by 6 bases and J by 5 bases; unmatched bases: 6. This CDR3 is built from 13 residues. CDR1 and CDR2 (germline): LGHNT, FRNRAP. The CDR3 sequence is CASGRGQEDEQYF. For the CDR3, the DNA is TGTGCTAGTGGGAGGGGACAGGAGGACGAGCAGTACTTC. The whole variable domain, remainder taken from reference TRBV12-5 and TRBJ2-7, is DARVTQTPRHKVTEMGQEVTMRCQPILGHNTVFWYRQTMMQGLELLAYFRNRAPLDDSGMPKDRFSAEMPDATLATLKIQPSEPRDSAVYFCASGRGQEDEQYFGPGTRLTVT.

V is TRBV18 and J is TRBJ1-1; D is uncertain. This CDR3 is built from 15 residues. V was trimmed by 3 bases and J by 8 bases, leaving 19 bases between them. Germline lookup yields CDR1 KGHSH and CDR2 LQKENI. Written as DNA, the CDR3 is TGTGCCAGCTCACCTAGGGCAGGAGAGAGATACGAAGCTTTCTTT. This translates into CASSPRAGERYEAFF.